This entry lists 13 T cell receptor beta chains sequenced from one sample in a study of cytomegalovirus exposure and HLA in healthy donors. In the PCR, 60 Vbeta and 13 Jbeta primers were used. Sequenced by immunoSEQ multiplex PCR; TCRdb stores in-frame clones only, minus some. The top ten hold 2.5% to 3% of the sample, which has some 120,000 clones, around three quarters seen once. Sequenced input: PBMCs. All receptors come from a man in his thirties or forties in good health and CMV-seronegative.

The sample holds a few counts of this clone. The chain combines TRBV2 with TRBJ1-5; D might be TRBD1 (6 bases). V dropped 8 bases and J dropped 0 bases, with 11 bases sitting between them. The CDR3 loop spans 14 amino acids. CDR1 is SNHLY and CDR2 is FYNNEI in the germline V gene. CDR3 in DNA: TGTGCCAGCCGGGACACCTATAGCAATCAGCCCCAGCATTTT. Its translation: CASRDTYSNQPQHF.

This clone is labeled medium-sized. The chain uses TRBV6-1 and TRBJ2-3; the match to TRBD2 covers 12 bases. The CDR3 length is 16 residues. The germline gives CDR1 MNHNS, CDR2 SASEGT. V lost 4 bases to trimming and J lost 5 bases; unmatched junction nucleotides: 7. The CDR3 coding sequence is TGTGCCAGCAGTGCGACTAGCGGGAGCGGAGGAGATACGCAGTATTTT. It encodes CASSATSGSGGDTQYF.

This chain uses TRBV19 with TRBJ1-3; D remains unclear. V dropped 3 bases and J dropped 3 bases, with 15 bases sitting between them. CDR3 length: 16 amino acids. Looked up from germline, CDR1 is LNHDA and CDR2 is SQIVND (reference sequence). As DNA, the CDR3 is TGTGCCAGTAGTATTCTGCCCGAACGGGATGGAAACACCATATATTTT. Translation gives CASSILPERDGNTIYF.

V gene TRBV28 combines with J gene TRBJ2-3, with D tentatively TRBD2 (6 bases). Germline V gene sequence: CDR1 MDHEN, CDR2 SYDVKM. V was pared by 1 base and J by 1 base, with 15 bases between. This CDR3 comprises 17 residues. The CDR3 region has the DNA TGTGCCAGCAGTTTATCATGGCTAGCGTTTGGCACAGATACGCAGTATTTT. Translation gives CASSLSWLAFGTDTQYF. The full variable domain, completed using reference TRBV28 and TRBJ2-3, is DVKVTQSSRYLVKRTGEKVFLECVQDMDHENMFWYRQDPGLGLRLIYFSYDVKMKEKGDIPEGYSVSREKKERFSLILESASTNQTSMYLCASSLSWLAFGTDTQYFGPGTRLTVL.

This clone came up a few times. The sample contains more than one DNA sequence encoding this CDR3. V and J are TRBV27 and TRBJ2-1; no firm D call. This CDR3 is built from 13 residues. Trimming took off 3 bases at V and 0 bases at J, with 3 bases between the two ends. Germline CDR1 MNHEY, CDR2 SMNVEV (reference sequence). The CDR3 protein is CASSFGSYNEQFF. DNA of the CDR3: TGTGCCAGCAGTTTCGGCTCCTACAATGAGCAGTTCTTC.

The CDR3 loop is CASRERQGLDAGELFF. CDR3 in DNA: TGTGCCAGCAGGGAAAGACAGGGGTTGGACGCCGGGGAGCTGTTTTTT. The V gene is TRBV5-6, the J gene TRBJ2-2, with 8 bases matching TRBD1. V lost 5 bases to trimming and J lost 6 bases; unmatched junction nucleotides: 12. In germline, CDR1 is SGHDT, CDR2 YYEEEE. CDR3 length: 16 residues.

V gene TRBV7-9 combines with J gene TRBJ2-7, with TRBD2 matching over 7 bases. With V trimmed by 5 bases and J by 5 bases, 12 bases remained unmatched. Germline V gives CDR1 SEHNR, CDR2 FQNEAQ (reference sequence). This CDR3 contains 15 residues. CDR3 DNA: TGTGCCAGCAGCCCGAGGGTAGCGGGTCCGGACGAGCAGTACTTC. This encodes CASSPRVAGPDEQYF.

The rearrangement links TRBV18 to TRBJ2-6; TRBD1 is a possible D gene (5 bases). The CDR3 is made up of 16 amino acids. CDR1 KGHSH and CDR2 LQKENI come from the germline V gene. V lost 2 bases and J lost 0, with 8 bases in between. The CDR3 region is CASSPRRGSGANVLTF. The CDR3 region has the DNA TGTGCCAGCTCACCAAGAAGGGGCTCTGGGGCCAACGTCCTGACTTTC.

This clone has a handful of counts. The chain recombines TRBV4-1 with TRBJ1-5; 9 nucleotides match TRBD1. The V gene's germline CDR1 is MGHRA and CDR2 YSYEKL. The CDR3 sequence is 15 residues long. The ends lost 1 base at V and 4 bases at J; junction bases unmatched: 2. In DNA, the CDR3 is TGCGCCAGCAGCCAAGGACAGGGGGAGAATCAGCCCCAGCATTTT. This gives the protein CASSQGQGENQPQHF.

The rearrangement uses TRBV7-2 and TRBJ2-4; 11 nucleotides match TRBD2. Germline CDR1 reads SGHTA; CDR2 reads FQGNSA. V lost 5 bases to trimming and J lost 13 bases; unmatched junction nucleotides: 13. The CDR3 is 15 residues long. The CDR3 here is CASSAEVAGGPSQYF. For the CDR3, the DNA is TGTGCCAGCAGCGCCGAGGTAGCGGGAGGGCCGTCGCAGTACTTC.

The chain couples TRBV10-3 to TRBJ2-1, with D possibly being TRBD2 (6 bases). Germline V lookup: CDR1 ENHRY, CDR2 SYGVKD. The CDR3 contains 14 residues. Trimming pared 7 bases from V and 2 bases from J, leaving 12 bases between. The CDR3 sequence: CAITAEGTYNEQFF. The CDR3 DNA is TGTGCCATCACCGCGGAGGGAACCTACAATGAGCAGTTCTTC.

CDR3 region: CASSSGLSTDTQYF. DNA of the CDR3: TGTGCCAGCAGCTCGGGACTTTCCACAGATACGCAGTATTTT. The rearrangement links TRBV7-9 to TRBJ2-3, with TRBD2 as a possible D gene (6 bases). This CDR3 has 14 amino acids. CDR1 and CDR2 (germline): SEHNR, FQNEAQ (reference sequence). The V and J ends lost 4 bases and 2 bases respectively, with 10 bases between them.

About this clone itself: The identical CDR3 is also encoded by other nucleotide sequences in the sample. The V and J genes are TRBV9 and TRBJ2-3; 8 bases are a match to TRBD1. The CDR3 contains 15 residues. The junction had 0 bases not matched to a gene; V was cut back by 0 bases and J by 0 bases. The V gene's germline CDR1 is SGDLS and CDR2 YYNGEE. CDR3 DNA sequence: TGTGCCAGCAGCGTAGCAGGGGGCAGCACAGATACGCAGTATTTT. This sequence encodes CASSVAGGSTDTQYF.